What follows are 17 T cell receptor beta chains derived from one specimen sequenced in a study of T cell responses to AZD1222 COVID-19 vaccine (dated by TCRdb to the early 2020s). Receptors were amplified or captured by the immunoSEQ multiplex PCR assay. This immuneACCESS table, as held by TCRdb, lists in-frame sequences with V and J called but not all clones. Of the missing ones, under half trace to an unresolved V gene in checked studies; the others have no known cause. The sample records about 98,000 clones, around 87% of which are singletons. The ten most abundant clones make up 4% to 6% of the sample. The time point tag for this specimen amounts to: baseline before first vaccination. The sequences come from peripheral blood, collected on day 0 of AZD1222 vaccination. The source of these receptors is an adult in good health.

The table lists this clone with a count of one. The chain carries TRBV20-1 and TRBJ2-5, with 7 bases aligning to TRBD1. Germline CDR1 is DFQATT and CDR2 is SNEGSKA (reference sequence). This CDR3 contains 11 residues. The J segment lost 4 bases and the V segment lost 6 bases, leaving 2 bases of the junction unmatched. CDR3 in amino acids: CSARTGETQYF. Written as DNA, the CDR3 is TGCAGTGCGAGGACAGGAGAGACCCAGTACTTC.

V gene TRBV21-1 combines with J gene TRBJ1-1. TRBV21-1 is termed a pseudogene. The CDR3 contains 13 residues. CDR3 nucleotides: TGTGCCAGCAGCATCCTTCTGTCTCCTGAAGCTTTCTTT. Translating it yields CASSILLSPEAFF.

This clone appeared a single time. V usage is TRBV24-1 and J usage is TRBJ2-2; TRBD1 is a possible D gene (6 bases). This CDR3 comprises 17 residues. The germline CDR1 and CDR2 sequences are KGHDR and SFDVKD. Trimming took 3 bases from V and 0 from J, leaving 13 bases between them. As DNA, the CDR3 is TGTGCCACCAGTGATCCTCCGGGACATTCGAACACCGGGGAGCTGTTTTTT. This gives the protein CATSDPPGHSNTGELFF.

This chain connects TRBV12-3 or TRBV12-4 to TRBJ1-1; D may be TRBD1 (6 bases). The CDR3 loop spans 13 amino acids. Trimming removed 3 bases at V and 4 bases at J, with 9 bases between. CDR3 protein: CASSFRGGTEAFF. As DNA, the CDR3 is TGTGCCAGCAGTTTCAGGGGAGGCACTGAAGCTTTCTTT.

V and J are TRBV3-1 (or the pseudogene TRBV3-2) and TRBJ1-6; the D gene is possibly TRBD1 (6 bases). The V and J ends lost 0 bases and 3 bases respectively, with 15 bases between them. This CDR3 is built from 18 residues. Per germline, CDR1 LGHDT and CDR2 YNNKEL (reference sequence). The chain's CDR3 is CASSQERRGEHYNSPLHF. The CDR3, as DNA: TGTGCCAGCAGCCAAGAGCGCAGGGGCGAACACTATAATTCACCCCTCCACTTT.

The chain links TRBV19 to TRBJ1-5, with D uncertain. From germline, CDR1 is LNHDA and CDR2 SQIVND (reference sequence). Trimming shortened V by 5 bases and J by 12 bases, and 14 bases separated the two germline ends. The CDR3 contains 12 residues. The CDR3 nucleotides read TGTGCCAGTAGTGCCACCCTCAGCGTCCAGCATTTT. Its protein product is CASSATLSVQHF.

The sample holds a few counts of this clone. The chain recombines TRBV18 with TRBJ1-6; D is perhaps TRBD1 (5 bases). Looked up from germline, CDR1 is KGHSH and CDR2 is LQKENI. The CDR3 has 15 residues. V was trimmed by 4 bases and J by 10 bases, leaving 17 bases between them. CDR3 sequence (DNA): TGTGCCAGCTCACTATCCCAGGGCGGGGGGTCACCCCTCCACTTT. Translation gives CASSLSQGGGSPLHF.

The chain joins TRBV6-6 to TRBJ2-7; D possibly matches TRBD1 or TRBD2 (5 bases each). Germline V gene lookup returns CDR1 MNHNY and CDR2 SVGAGI (reference sequence). V was cut by 7 bases and J by 2 bases, with 9 bases left in between. The CDR3 consists of 12 residues. The CDR3 is CASTGTPYEQYF. Here the CDR3 DNA reads TGTGCCAGCACAGGGACCCCCTACGAGCAGTACTTC.

V and J are TRBV7-2 and TRBJ1-2, with D uncertain. The germline CDR1 and CDR2 sequences are SGHTA and FQGNSA. With 1 base removed from V and 0 bases from J, the gap between germline ends came to 12 bases. The length of the CDR3 is 16 residues. The DNA for the CDR3 is TGTGCCAGCAGCTTAGTGATAGGGTCGGCTAACTATGGCTACACCTTC. This sequence encodes CASSLVIGSANYGYTF.

This clone turned up a few times. The V and J genes are TRBV30 and TRBJ1-2; D uncertain. Per germline, CDR1 GTSNPN and CDR2 SVGIG (reference sequence). V shed 3 bases and J shed 1 base, with 6 bases lying between them. The CDR3 contains 12 residues. DNA for the CDR3: TGTGCCTGGAGCCAGGTTAACTATGGCTACACCTTC. It specifies CAWSQVNYGYTF.

This clone was observed a single time. The rearrangement uses TRBV30 and TRBJ2-1; D call uncertain. The CDR3 has 12 amino acids. Germline V CDR1 and CDR2: GTSNPN, SVGIG (reference sequence). Trimming took off 0 bases at V and 6 bases at J, with 6 bases between the two ends. The CDR3 loop reads CAWSVRGNEQFF. CDR3 coding DNA: TGTGCCTGGAGTGTACGAGGCAATGAGCAGTTCTTC.

The chain carries TRBV6-2 or TRBV6-3 and TRBJ2-6; maybe TRBD1 (6 bases). The CDR3 consists of 17 residues. Germline V CDR1 and CDR2: MNHEY, SVGEGT. Trimming stripped 4 bases from V and 1 base from J, with 14 bases between. CDR3 DNA sequence: TGTGCCAGCAGTTTGAACAGGGTCGCGTCTGGGGCCAACGTCCTGACTTTC. Protein sequence: CASSLNRVASGANVLTF.

The chain combines TRBV5-6 with TRBJ1-3; 7 bases are shared with TRBD1. In germline, CDR1 is SGHDT, CDR2 YYEEEE. This CDR3 has 15 residues. V trimming: 3 bases; J trimming: 3 bases; junction bases outside the gene matches: 6. CDR3 DNA: TGTGCCAGCAGCTGGGGACAGACGGGTGGAAACACCATATATTTT. It specifies CASSWGQTGGNTIYF.

The chain links TRBV19 to TRBJ2-5, with D possibly being TRBD1 (5 bases). The CDR3 extends over 16 amino acids. In germline, CDR1 is LNHDA, CDR2 SQIVND (reference sequence). The ends were cut back, 1 base at V and 5 bases at J, with 17 bases in the middle. The DNA for the CDR3 is TGTGCCAGTAGTATAGGGGGCCTAAGGGCGGCTGAGACCCAGTACTTC. This codes for CASSIGGLRAAETQYF.

This chain uses TRBV6-2 or TRBV6-3 with TRBJ1-3, with TRBD1 as a possible D gene (5 bases). The germline gives CDR1 MNHEY, CDR2 SVGEGT. There are 17 residues in the CDR3. V dropped 2 bases and J dropped 0 bases, with 14 bases sitting between them. The CDR3 protein is CASSYPTGVISGNTIYF. The CDR3 DNA reads TGTGCCAGCAGTTACCCAACAGGAGTTATCTCTGGAAACACCATATATTTT.

The chain links TRBV28 to TRBJ1-6, with D perhaps matching TRBD1 (6 bases). The CDR3 is made up of 16 amino acids. V lost 5 bases to trimming and J lost 7 bases, with 18 bases between them. Germline CDR1 is MDHEN and CDR2 is SYDVKM. The CDR3 protein is CASSPQQGGANSPLHF. The CDR3 region has the DNA TGTGCCAGCAGTCCTCAACAGGGAGGTGCGAATTCACCCCTCCACTTT.

This clone is a singleton in its sample. This rearrangement joins TRBV9 to TRBJ1-1; D unclear. Germline V CDR1 and CDR2: SGDLS, YYNGEE. V lost 4 bases, J lost 3 bases, and 10 bases lay in between. CDR3 length: 13 amino acids. DNA for the CDR3: TGTGCCAGCAGCTCAAGTTACTACACTGAAGCTTTCTTT. Translating it yields CASSSSYYTEAFF. Using reference TRBV9 and TRBJ1-1 for the parts outside the CDR3, the full variable domain is DSGVTQTPKHLITATGQRVTLRCSPRSGDLSVYWYQQSLDQGLQFLIQYYNGEERAKGNILERFSAQQFPDLHSELNLSSLELGDSALYFCASSSSYYTEAFFGQGTRLTVV.